A single sample gave rise to the 7 T cell receptor beta chains below, sequenced in a study of control samples from healthy donors and cancer patients. TCRdb's copy holds only in-frame clones and misses some; the assay was immunoSEQ multiplex PCR. The sample lists more than 95,000 clones, 85% to 90% seen once, with 1.1% in the top ten. The source material was PBMCs. The source of these receptors is a woman aged 45-65 years with colorectal cancer.

The chain's CDR3 is CASSSKTGTGSSGANVLTF. CDR3 DNA sequence: TGTGCCAGCTCATCGAAAACCGGGACAGGAAGCTCTGGGGCCAACGTCCTGACTTTC. The genes are TRBV18 and TRBJ2-6, with 8 nucleotides matching TRBD1. Germline V lookup: CDR1 KGHSH, CDR2 LQKENI. Losses at the gene ends were 5 bases for V and 0 bases for J; bases not matched to a gene: 12. The CDR3 runs to 19 residues.

CDR3 sequence: CASSLGREQFF. The DNA of the CDR3 is TGTGCCAGCAGCCTGGGAAGAGAGCAGTTCTTC. The chain employs TRBV6-5 and TRBJ2-1; D remains ambiguous. CDR3 length: 11 amino acids. The V end was cut by 6 bases, the J end by 10 bases, with 10 bases between. Germline CDR1 reads MNHEY; CDR2 reads SVGAGI.

This clone was observed a handful of times. The chain couples TRBV20-1 to TRBJ2-7; D is undetermined. Germline V gene lookup returns CDR1 DFQATT and CDR2 SNEGSKA (reference sequence). Trimming removed 3 bases from V and 0 bases from J, with 12 bases in between. The CDR3 loop spans 14 amino acids. The CDR3 loop reads CSASETPYSYEQYF. The CDR3 coding sequence is TGCAGTGCTAGTGAGACACCCTACTCCTACGAGCAGTACTTC.

The chain employs TRBV10-3 and TRBJ1-1; 7 bases fit TRBD1. With 5 bases clipped from V and 4 bases from J, the junction kept 4 bases outside the gene matches. Germline V CDR1 and CDR2: ENHRY, SYGVKD. This CDR3 comprises 13 residues. The CDR3 DNA sequence: TGTGCCATCAGTTTGCAGGGGGGCACTGAAGCTTTCTTT. Its translation is CAISLQGGTEAFF.

The chain uses TRBV11-2 and TRBJ2-1, with a possible D match to TRBD2 (5 bases). The CDR3 is made up of 17 amino acids. V was shortened by 5 bases and J by 4 bases, with 21 bases between the two germline ends. Germline V gene lookup returns CDR1 SGHAT and CDR2 FQNNGV. CDR3 residues: CASSPPVSVIQYNEQFF. CDR3 nucleotides: TGTGCCAGCAGCCCCCCGGTTAGCGTGATTCAATACAATGAGCAGTTCTTC.

This clone was recorded once. V gene TRBV5-1 combines with J gene TRBJ2-7, with 10 bases lining up with TRBD2. Germline trimming cut 2 bases from V and 9 bases from J; bases unmatched to any gene: 11. The germline CDR1 and CDR2 sequences are SGHRS and YFSETQ. There are 15 residues in the CDR3. CDR3 sequence: CASSLTGTSAIGQYF. The CDR3 region has the DNA TGCGCCAGCAGCTTAACCGGGACTAGCGCTATCGGGCAGTACTTC.

The chain has TRBV30 and TRBJ1-6, with D perhaps matching TRBD1 (6 bases). Germline lookup yields CDR1 GTSNPN and CDR2 SVGIG (reference sequence). V was cut by 4 bases and J by 9 bases, with 22 bases left in between. This CDR3 has 16 residues. CDR3 coding DNA: TGTGCCTGGACCCGGGGTAGGGGGGCATACGGTTCACCCCTCCACTTT. Its translation: CAWTRGRGAYGSPLHF.